This T cell receptor (beta chain) was sequenced in a study of T cells after yellow fever vaccination (dated by TCRdb to about 2019). Context from the whole study: The SMART-Seq v4 Ultra Low Input RNA kit was used to prepare libraries from fractions with low cell numbers. Two healthy male donors, one aged 18 to 30 and one aged 30 to 40 years, were included in the cohort. To follow T-cell clones before and after both primary and booster YFV17D yellow fever vaccination, bulk TCR alpha and beta repertoires underwent longitudinal sequencing. Blood was drawn at multiple timepoints before and after primary and secondary immunization, with bulk PBMC replicates and cell subsets isolated. Broader findings and caveats from the paper: Most clones expanded after primary vaccination (roughly 96% of CD4 and 88% of CD8) were re-detected after the booster, suggesting that broad memory maintenance occurred. A small share of clonotypes was detected in both CD4 and CD8 compartments, with the overlap likely arising from convergent recombination. The study included only two donors, which limits how far the findings can be generalized. The secondary T-cell response was weaker than the primary response but faster, peaking on day 5 instead of day 15. Computational filtering was needed because FACS-sorted repertoires could contain abundant contaminating clonotypes from the bulk population.

Taken with the paper, the label for treatment or condition translates to: live attenuated yellow fever vaccine strain. At each blood-draw timepoint, two biological replicates of bulk PBMCs were obtained. PBMCs were isolated from peripheral blood using a standard Ficoll-Paque protocol. TriZol was used to extract RNA from bulk PBMCs, CD4 and CD8 fractions, and dextramer-positive and dextramer-negative fractions. Sequencing instrument: Illumina NovaSeq 6000. TCR cDNA was made using 5'RACE template switching, a step that added a universal primer site and unique molecular identifiers. Priming for cDNA synthesis came from both the TCR alpha and TCR beta constant segments. Two PCR steps were used to amplify libraries, with sample barcodes and sequencing adapters being added in the second step. Sequencing of libraries was performed on Illumina HiSeq 2500 (2x100 bp) or NovaSeq (2x150 bp). As for the original processing: Demultiplexing of reads and collapsing into UMI consensus sequences were performed with MIGEC, and V(D)J alignment was carried out with MiXCR. Vaccine-responding clonotypes were identified with edgeR using replicate PBMC samples, with FDR below 0.01 and a log2 fold change above 5 up to day 15 being required. Bulk clonotypes were assigned CD4 or CD8 identity according to which sequenced CD4 or CD8 repertoire held them at higher abundance. In-frame beta chains were kept once TCRdb had trimmed the public reads at Q25 with fastp and called clones with MiXCR. Identical CDR3 proteins give one entry, which carries the most common genes and DNA. These V and J calls originate from TCRdb's pipeline instead of the authors' own analysis. Within this sample are some 390,000 distinct CDR3 sequences, with roughly a sixth of them counted one time only. The ten most abundant clones make up roughly a sixth of the sample.

There are a few counts of this clonotype. There is no known antigen for this receptor. No base quality information exists; no much larger clone differs at one position. The germline V gene yields WSHSY for CDR1 and SAAADI for CDR2. The CDR3 runs 11 residues from the cysteine to the phenylalanine. Only the CDR3 part of the read is kept: 33 bases, read in frame from the first base. V is shortened by 5 bases, J by 9 bases, and the region joining them spans 7 bases. Recombination connected TRBV10-2 to TRBJ2-2; confidence is insufficient to name the D gene. This clonotype originated in a man between 18 and 35 years old who received the YFV17D yellow fever vaccine. Source: PBMCs, taken before the yellow fever booster vaccination. The CDR3 region: CASSSPRELFF. The DNA reads TGCGCCAGCAGTTCTCCCCGGGAGCTGTTTTTT.